This T cell receptor (beta chain) was profiled in a study of blood T cell repertoires in COVID-19. Overall study: Acute and convalescent COVID-19 specimens originated in the United States, Italy and Spain.

In the authors' methods: By means of reference gene primer amplification, nucleated cell counts were estimated. Data came from immunoSEQ multiplex PCR; TCRdb stores just in-frame clones and leaves some out. D and trimming come from the DNA, and the V and J calls and clone size come from that table. This sample carries 190,000 or so clones, over 75% of them seen once, and the ten largest clones take roughly 2.5%. Sequencing used peripheral blood. This sequence was found in a man aged 40-49 years with active or convalescent COVID-19.

CDR3 nucleotides: TGTGCCAGCAGCCCGGACAGGGGGCTTCATGGCTACACCTTC. Protein: CASSPDRGLHGYTF. The chain combines TRBV6-5 with TRBJ1-2; 11 bases are a match to TRBD1. Germline trimming cut 6 bases from V and 6 bases from J; bases unmatched to any gene: 6. In germline, CDR1 is MNHEY, CDR2 SVGAGI. The CDR3 extends over 14 amino acids.